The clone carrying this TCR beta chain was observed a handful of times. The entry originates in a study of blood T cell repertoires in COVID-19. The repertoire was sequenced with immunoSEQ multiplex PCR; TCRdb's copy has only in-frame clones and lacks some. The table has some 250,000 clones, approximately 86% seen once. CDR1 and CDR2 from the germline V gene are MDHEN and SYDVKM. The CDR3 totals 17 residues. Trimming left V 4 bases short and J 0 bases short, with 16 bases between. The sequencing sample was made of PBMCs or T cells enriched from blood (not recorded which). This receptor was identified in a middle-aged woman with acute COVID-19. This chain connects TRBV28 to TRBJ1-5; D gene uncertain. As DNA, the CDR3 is TGTGCCAGCAGTTCCTCCGACATATTTTATAGCAATCAGCCCCAGCATTTT. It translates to CASSSSDIFYSNQPQHF.